This T cell receptor (beta chain) appears in the sequencing data of a study of somatic mutations in cytotoxic T cells in rheumatoid arthritis. Study-level findings and limits: Any difference in CD8+ T-cell clonality between patients who had rheumatoid arthritis and healthy controls who were age-matched was not statistically significant.

Note on this clone: What it binds is not known.

CDR3 length: 15 residues. Germline V lookup: CDR1 MNHEY, CDR2 SMNVEV (reference sequence). V lost 4 bases, J lost 4 bases, and 4 bases stayed unmatched. TCRdb's copy holds only in-frame clones and misses some; the assay was immunoSEQ multiplex PCR. Among 20,000 to 25,000 clones, 80% to 90% were seen once, and the ten largest hold approximately 4%. The TCR comes from an adult with rheumatoid arthritis. The chain recombines TRBV27 with TRBJ2-1, with 10 nucleotides matching TRBD1. Sample: CD8+ T cells sorted from blood. CDR3 amino acids: CASSSGTGVYNEQFF. The DNA of the CDR3 is TGTGCCAGCAGTTCCGGGACAGGGGTATACAATGAGCAGTTCTTC.